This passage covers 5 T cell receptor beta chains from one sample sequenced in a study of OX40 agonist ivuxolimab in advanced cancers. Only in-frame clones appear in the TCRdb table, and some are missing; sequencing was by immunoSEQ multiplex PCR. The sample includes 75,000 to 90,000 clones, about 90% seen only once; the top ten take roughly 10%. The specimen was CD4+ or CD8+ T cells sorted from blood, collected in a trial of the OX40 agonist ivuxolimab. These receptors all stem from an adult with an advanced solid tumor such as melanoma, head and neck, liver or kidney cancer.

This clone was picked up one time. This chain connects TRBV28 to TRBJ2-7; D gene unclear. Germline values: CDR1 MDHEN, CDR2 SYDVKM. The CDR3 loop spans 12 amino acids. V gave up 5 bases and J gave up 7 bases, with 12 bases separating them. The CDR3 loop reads CASSTTVLEQYF. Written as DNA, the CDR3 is TGTGCCAGCAGTACTACTGTATTGGAGCAGTACTTC.

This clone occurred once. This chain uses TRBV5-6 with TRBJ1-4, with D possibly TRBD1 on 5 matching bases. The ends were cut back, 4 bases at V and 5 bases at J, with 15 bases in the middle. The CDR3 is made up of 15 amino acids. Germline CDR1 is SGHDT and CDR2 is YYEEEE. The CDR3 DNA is TGTGCCAGCAGCCGAACAGGAGGGCAGAATGAAAAACTGTTTTTT. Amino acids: CASSRTGGQNEKLFF.

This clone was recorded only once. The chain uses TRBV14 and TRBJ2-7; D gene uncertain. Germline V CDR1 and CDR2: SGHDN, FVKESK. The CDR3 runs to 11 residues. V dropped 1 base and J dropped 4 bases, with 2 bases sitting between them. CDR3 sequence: CASSQVYEQYF. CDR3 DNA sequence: TGTGCCAGCAGCCAAGTGTACGAGCAGTACTTC.

In DNA form, the CDR3 reads TGTGCCATCAGTGAGAATCTTCCGGACAGGCCCTTTATGCAGTTCTTC. Translation gives CAISENLPDRPFMQFF. The chain has TRBV10-3 and TRBJ2-1, with 7 bases matching TRBD1. This CDR3 contains 16 residues. Germline CDR1 and CDR2: ENHRY and SYGVKD. V lost 2 bases to trimming and J lost 12 bases; unmatched junction nucleotides: 16.

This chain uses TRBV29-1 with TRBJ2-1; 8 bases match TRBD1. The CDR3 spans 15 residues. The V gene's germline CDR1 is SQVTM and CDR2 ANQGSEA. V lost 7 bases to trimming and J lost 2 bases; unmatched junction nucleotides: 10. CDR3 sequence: CSAKGQDKTYNEQFF. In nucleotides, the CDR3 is TGCAGCGCAAAGGGACAGGACAAAACCTACAATGAGCAGTTCTTC.